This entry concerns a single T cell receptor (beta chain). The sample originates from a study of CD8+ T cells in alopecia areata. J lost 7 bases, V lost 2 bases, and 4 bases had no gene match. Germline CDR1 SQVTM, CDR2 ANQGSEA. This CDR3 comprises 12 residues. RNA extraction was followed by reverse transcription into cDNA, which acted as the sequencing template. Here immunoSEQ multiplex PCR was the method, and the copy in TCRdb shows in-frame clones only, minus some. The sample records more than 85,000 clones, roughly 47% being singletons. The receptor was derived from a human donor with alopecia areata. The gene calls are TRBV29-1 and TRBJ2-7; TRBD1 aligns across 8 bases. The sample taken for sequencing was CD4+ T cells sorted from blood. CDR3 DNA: TGCAGCGTTGAAACAGGGGGTAATGAGCAGTACTTC. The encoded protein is CSVETGGNEQYF.